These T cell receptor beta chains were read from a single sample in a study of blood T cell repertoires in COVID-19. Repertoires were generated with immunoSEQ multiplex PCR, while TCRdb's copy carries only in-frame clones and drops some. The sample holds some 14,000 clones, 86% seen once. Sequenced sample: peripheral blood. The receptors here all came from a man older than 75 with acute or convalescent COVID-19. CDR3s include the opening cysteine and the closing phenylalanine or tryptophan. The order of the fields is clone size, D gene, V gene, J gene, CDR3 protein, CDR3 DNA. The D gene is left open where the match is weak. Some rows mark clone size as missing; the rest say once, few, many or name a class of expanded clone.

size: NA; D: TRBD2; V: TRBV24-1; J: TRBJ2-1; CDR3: CATSDAASGYNEQFF; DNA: TGTGCCACCAGTGATGCGGCTAGCGGATACAATGAGCAGTTCTTC
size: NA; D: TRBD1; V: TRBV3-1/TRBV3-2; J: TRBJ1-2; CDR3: CASSLGGALQYGYTF; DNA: TGTGCCAGCAGCCTAGGGGGCGCACTGCAGTATGGCTACACCTTC
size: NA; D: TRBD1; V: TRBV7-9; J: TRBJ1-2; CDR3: CASSLGDRRYGYTF; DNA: TGTGCCAGCAGCTTAGGGGACAGACGCTATGGCTACACCTTC
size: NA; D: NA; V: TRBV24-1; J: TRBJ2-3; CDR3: CATSDLGRTRTDTQYF; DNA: TGTGCCACCAGTGATTTGGGGCGGACACGCACAGATACGCAGTATTTT
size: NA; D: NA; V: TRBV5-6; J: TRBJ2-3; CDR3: CASSSTSLLGFTPQYF; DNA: TGTGCCAGCAGCTCGACCTCACTTCTAGGTTTTACCCCGCAGTATTTT
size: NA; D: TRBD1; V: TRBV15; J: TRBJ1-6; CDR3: CATSREGQGNSPLHF; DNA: TGTGCCACCAGCAGAGAGGGACAGGGGAATTCACCCCTCCACTTT
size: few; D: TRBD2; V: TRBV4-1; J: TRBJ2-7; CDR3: CASSQGLAGGYEQYF; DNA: TGCGCCAGCAGCCAAGGGCTAGCGGGAGGATACGAGCAGTACTTC
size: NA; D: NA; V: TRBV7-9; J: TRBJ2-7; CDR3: CASSLANSYEQYF; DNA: TGTGCCAGCAGCTTAGCCAACTCCTACGAGCAGTACTTC
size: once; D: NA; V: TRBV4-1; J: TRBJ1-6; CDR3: CASSQDRRRPDSPLHF; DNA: TGCGCCAGCAGCCAAGATCGTAGGCGGCCTGATTCACCCCTCCACTTT
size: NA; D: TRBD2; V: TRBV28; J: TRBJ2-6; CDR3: CASEGAGVRSGANVLTF; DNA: TGTGCCAGTGAAGGAGCGGGAGTTCGATCTGGGGCCAACGTCCTGACTTTC
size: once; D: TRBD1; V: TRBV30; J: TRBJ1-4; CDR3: CAWRPEGDRGFF; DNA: TGTGCCTGGAGGCCGGAGGGGGACAGGGGGTTTTTT
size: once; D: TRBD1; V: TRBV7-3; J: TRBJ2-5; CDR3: CASSLTGNRETQYF; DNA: TGTGCCAGCAGCTTGACAGGGAATCGAGAGACCCAGTACTTC
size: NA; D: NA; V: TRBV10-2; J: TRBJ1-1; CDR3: CASSVSGPGAEAFF; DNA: TGCGCCAGCAGTGTTTCGGGTCCGGGTGCTGAAGCTTTCTTT
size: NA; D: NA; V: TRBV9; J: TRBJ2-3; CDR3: CASSVPGTDTQYF; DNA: TGTGCCAGCAGCGTACCGGGCACAGATACGCAGTATTTT
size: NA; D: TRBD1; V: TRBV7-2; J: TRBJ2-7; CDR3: CASTPGGLGYEQYF; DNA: TGTGCCAGCACCCCAGGGGGCTTAGGCTACGAGCAGTACTTC
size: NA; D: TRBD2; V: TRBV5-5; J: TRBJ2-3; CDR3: CASSFGLAGARTDTQYF; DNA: TGTGCCAGCAGCTTCGGACTAGCGGGGGCCCGCACAGATACGCAGTATTTT
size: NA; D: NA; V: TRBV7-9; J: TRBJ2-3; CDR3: CASSSGSTDTQYF; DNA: TGTGCCAGCAGCTCGGGTAGCACAGATACGCAGTATTTT
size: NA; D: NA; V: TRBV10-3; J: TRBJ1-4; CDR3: CASRTGYEKLFF; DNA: TGTGCCAGTAGAACAGGGTATGAAAAACTGTTTTTT
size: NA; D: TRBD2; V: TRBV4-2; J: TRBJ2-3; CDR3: CASHGLADTDTQYF; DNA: TGTGCCAGCCACGGACTAGCGGACACAGATACGCAGTATTTT
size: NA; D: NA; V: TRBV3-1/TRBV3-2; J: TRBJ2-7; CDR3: CASSQYADFAYEQYF; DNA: TGTGCCAGCAGCCAGTACGCAGACTTTGCCTACGAGCAGTACTTC
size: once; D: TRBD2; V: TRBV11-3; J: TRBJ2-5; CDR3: CASSLARYSGRGGETQYF; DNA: TGTGCCAGCAGCTTAGCCCGATATAGCGGGAGAGGGGGGGAGACCCAGTACTTC
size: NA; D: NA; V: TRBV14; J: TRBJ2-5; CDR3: CASSQLQIQETQYF; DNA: TGTGCCAGCAGCCAATTACAAATCCAAGAGACCCAGTACTTC
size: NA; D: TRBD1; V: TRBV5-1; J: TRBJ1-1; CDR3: CASSHRGQGNSLNTEAFF; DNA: TGCGCCAGCAGCCATAGGGGACAGGGGAACAGCTTGAACACTGAAGCTTTCTTT
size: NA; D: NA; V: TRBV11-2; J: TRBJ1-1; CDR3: CASSLVRGTGAFF; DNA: TGTGCCAGCAGCTTAGTCCGGGGAACGGGAGCTTTCTTT
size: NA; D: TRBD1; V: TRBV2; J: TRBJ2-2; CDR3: CASSRQGPNTGELFF; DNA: TGTGCCAGCTCCAGACAGGGCCCGAACACCGGGGAGCTGTTTTTT
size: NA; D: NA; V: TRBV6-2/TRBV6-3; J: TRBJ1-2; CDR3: CASSYSISPAANYGYTF; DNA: TGTGCCAGCAGTTACTCGATAAGCCCGGCGGCGAACTATGGCTACACCTTC
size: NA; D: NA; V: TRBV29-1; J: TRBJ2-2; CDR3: CSVSATRGGGELFF; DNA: TGCAGCGTTTCGGCGACGAGAGGGGGCGGGGAGCTGTTTTTT
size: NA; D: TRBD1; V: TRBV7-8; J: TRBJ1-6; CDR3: CASSPRGQAINSPLHF; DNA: TGTGCCAGCAGCCCCAGAGGACAGGCGATCAATTCACCCCTCCACTTT
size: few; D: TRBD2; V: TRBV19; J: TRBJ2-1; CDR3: CASSMGTSGTISYNEQFF; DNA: TGTGCCAGTAGTATGGGGACTAGCGGGACGATTTCCTACAATGAGCAGTTCTTC
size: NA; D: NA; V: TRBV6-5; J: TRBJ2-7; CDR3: CASSYSDSSYEQYF; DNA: TGTGCCAGCAGTTACTCGGACAGCTCCTACGAGCAGTACTTC
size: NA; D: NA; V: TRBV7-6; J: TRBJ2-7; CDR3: CASSLAVQGLHEQYF; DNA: TGTGCCAGCAGCTTAGCGGTCCAGGGTCTGCACGAGCAGTACTTC
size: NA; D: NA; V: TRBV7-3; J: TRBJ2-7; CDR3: CASSLTSGGKGYEQYF; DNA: TGTGCCAGCAGCTTAACGAGTGGCGGGAAAGGCTACGAGCAGTACTTC
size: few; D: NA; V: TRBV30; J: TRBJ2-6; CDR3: CACGGANVLTF; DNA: TGTGCCTGCGGTGGGGCCAACGTCCTGACTTTC
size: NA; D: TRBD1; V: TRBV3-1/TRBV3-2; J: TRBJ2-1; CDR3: CASSRGQAYNEQFF; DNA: TGTGCCAGCAGCCGAGGACAGGCCTACAATGAGCAGTTCTTC
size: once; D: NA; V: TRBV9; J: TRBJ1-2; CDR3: CASSSTVQYGYTF; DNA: TGTGCCAGCAGCTCGACAGTTCAGTATGGCTACACCTTC
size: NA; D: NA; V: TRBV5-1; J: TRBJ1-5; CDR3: CASSLGGYSNQPQHF; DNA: TGCGCCAGCAGCTTGGGCGGGTATAGCAATCAGCCCCAGCATTTT
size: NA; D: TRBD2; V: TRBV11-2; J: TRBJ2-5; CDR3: CASSLDLDSGEETQYF; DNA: TGTGCCAGCAGCTTAGATCTTGATAGCGGGGAAGAGACCCAGTACTTC
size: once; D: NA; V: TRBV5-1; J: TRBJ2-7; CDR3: CASSSTYEQYF; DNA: TGCGCCAGCAGCTCAACCTACGAGCAGTACTTC
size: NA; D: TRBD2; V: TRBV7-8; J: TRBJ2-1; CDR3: CASSRGSGRLYNEQFF; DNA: TGTGCCAGCAGCCGGGGCAGCGGGAGGCTTTACAATGAGCAGTTCTTC
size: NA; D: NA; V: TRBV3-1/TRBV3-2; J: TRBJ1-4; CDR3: CASSLSSGATNEKLFF; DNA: TGTGCCAGCAGCCTTTCTTCCGGGGCAACTAATGAAAAACTGTTTTTT
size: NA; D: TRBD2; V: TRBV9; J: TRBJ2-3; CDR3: CASSPGTSGSPLSTDTQYF; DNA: TGTGCCAGCAGCCCAGGGACTAGCGGGAGCCCTTTAAGCACAGATACGCAGTATTTT
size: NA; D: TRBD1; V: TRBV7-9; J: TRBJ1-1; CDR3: CASSLRDRATFF; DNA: TGTGCCAGCAGCCTCCGGGACAGGGCTACTTTCTTT
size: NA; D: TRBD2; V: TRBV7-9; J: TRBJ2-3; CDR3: CASSLGGRARDTQYF; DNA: TGTGCCAGCAGCTTGGGCGGGAGGGCCCGGGATACGCAGTATTTT
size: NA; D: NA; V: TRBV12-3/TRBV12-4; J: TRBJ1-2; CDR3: CASSRGTLNGYTF; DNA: TGTGCCAGCAGCCGCGGGACGCTAAATGGCTACACCTTC
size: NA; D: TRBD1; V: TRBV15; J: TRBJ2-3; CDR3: CATSRDGQVTQYF; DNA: TGTGCCACCAGCAGGGACGGACAGGTTACGCAGTATTTT
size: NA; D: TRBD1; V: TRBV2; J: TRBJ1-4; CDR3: CASSESGTGNEKLFF; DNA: TGTGCCAGCAGTGAGTCCGGGACAGGGAATGAAAAACTGTTTTTT
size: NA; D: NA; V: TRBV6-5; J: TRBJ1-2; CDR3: CASDRASNYGYTF; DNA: TGTGCCAGCGACAGAGCGTCTAACTATGGCTACACCTTC
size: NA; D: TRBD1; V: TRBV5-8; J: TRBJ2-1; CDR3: CASSSGQKVLNEQFF; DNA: TGTGCCAGCAGCTCGGGACAGAAAGTACTTAATGAGCAGTTCTTC